This section outlines one T cell receptor beta chain sequence together with its context. Its antigen remains unidentified. CDR3 size: 15 residues. Germline V gene data show CDR1 as LNHDA and CDR2 as SQIVND (reference sequence). V was pared by 5 bases and J by 7 bases, with 18 bases between. The data originate from a study of radiation and T cells in renal cell carcinoma. The study's findings and limits: Baseline intratumoral clonotype presence is unknown without pretreatment biopsies.

Time point meaning: blood 4 weeks post-SBRT, at nephrectomy. Treatment specified: 15 Gy SBRT to primary tumor, nephrectomy 4 weeks later. Here immunoSEQ multiplex PCR was the method, and the copy in TCRdb shows in-frame clones only, minus some. This table holds about 77,000 clones, approximately 87% found once. This material consisted of blood, taken from a patient whose treatment included radiotherapy and nephrectomy. This TCR came from a woman aged 60-75 years with renal cell carcinoma. The chain joins TRBV19 to TRBJ1-5; a possible D gene is TRBD1 (5 bases). DNA for the CDR3: TGTGCCAGTAGTTCACAAGCAACCAGGGACCAGCCCCAGCATTTT. It codes for CASSSQATRDQPQHF. The variable domain in full, completed from reference TRBV19 and TRBJ1-5, reads DGGITQSPKYLFRKEGQNVTLSCEQNLNHDAMYWYRQDPGQGLRLIYYSQIVNDFQKGDIAEGYSVSREKKESFPLTVTSAQKNPTAFYLCASSSQATRDQPQHFGDGTRLSIL.